Here is one TCR beta chain with its context. Sequencing used immunoSEQ multiplex PCR; TCRdb keeps in-frame clones, though not all of them. There are approximately 200,000 clones in the sample; roughly four fifths occur only once, and about 11% lies in the top ten. Individuals drawn from around 25 US areas were roughly 18 to 89 years old. Resolution of symptoms, clearance, or two negative PCRs was present in recovered Cohort 3 donors. This sample was included in a study of blood T cell repertoires in COVID-19. Study as a whole: Whether acute or convalescent, the COVID-19 samples came from the United States, Italy and Spain. T cells, B-cell-depleted T cells, or PBMCs provided the cDNA or gDNA that served as material.

Germline V lookup: CDR1 SGHTA, CDR2 FQGNSA. This CDR3 is 15 amino acids long. V lost 0 bases and J lost 14, with 17 bases in between. The chain is built from TRBV7-2 and TRBJ1-6; no reliable D call. The sample consisted of PBMCs or T cells enriched from blood (not recorded which). This sequence originates from a man between 40 and 49 years old who had recovered from COVID-19. The CDR3 bases are TGTGCCAGCAGCTTAGCGTTAGGAGAGGGCCGGACCCTCCACTTT. Amino acids: CASSLALGEGRTLHF. Full variable domain (outside the CDR3, taken from reference TRBV7-2 and TRBJ1-6): GAGVSQSPSNKVTEKGKDVELRCDPISGHTALYWYRQSLGQGLEFLIYFQGNSAPDKSGLPSDRFSAERTGGSVSTLTIQRTQQEDSAVYLCASSLALGEGRTLHFGNGTRLTVT.